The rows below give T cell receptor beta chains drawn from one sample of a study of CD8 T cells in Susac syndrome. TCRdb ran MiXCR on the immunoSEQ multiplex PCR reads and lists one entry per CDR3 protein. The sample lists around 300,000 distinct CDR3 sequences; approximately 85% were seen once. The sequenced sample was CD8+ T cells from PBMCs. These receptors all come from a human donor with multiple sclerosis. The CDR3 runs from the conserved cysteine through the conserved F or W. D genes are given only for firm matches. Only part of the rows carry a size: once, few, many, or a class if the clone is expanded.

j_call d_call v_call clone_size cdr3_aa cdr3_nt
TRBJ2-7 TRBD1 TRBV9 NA CASSDGQGPSYEQYF TGTGCCAGCAGCGACGGACAGGGGCCTTCCTACGAGCAGTACTTC
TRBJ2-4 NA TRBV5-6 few CASSLPGQLAKNIQYF TGTGCCAGCAGCTTGCCCGGACAGTTAGCCAAAAACATTCAGTACTTC
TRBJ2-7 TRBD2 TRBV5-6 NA CASSLGGLVEQYF TGTGCCAGCAGCTTGGGTGGACTAGTCGAGCAGTACTTC
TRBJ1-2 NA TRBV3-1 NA CASSQDAQNYGYTF TGTGCCAGCAGCCAAGATGCCCAGAACTATGGCTACACCTTC
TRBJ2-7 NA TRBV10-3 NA CATSPGRGIYEQYF TGTGCCACAAGTCCGGGACGGGGTATCTACGAGCAGTACTTC
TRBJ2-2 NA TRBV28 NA CASRRGGFIWGTTGELFF TGTGCCAGCAGGAGAGGGGGTTTTATCTGGGGTACCACCGGGGAGCTGTTTTTT
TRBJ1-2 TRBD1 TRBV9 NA CASRKLLGQGNYGYTF TGTGCCAGCAGAAAATTGCTGGGACAGGGAAACTATGGCTACACCTTC
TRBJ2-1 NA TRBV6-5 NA CASSYSARGGGQFF TGTGCCAGCAGTTACTCGGCGAGGGGGGGTGGGCAGTTCTTC
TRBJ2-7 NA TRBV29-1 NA CSVEDRGIFDEQYF TGCAGCGTTGAAGATCGGGGGATTTTCGACGAGCAGTACTTC
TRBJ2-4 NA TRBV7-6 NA CASSSVAYGENIQYF TGTGCCAGCAGCTCGGTAGCCTACGGGGAAAACATTCAGTACTTC
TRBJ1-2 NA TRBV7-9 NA CASSLVQYPNYGYTF TGTGCCAGCAGCTTAGTTCAGTACCCTAACTATGGCTACACCTTC
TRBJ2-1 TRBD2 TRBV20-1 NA CSARDPGSGGLNEQFF TGCAGTGCTAGAGATCCCGGGAGCGGGGGTCTGAATGAGCAGTTCTTC
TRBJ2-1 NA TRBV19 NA CASSILLIAYNEQFF TGTGCCAGTAGTATCCTACTGATTGCCTACAATGAGCAGTTCTTC
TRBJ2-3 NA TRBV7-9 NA CASSYNTLGNTQYF TGTGCCAGCAGCTATAACACCCTCGGTAATACGCAGTATTTT
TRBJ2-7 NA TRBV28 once CASRSRRGALIHEQYF TGTGCCAGCAGATCCCGACGGGGGGCGCTAATCCACGAGCAGTACTTC
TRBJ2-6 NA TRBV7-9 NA CASSHNGQGSSGANVLTF TGTGCCAGCAGCCACAACGGGCAGGGAAGTTCTGGGGCCAACGTCCTGACTTTC
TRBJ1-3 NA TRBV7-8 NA CASSLDPARGDSGNTIYF TGTGCCAGCAGCTTAGACCCAGCGCGAGGCGACTCTGGAAACACCATATATTTT